What follows are 14 T cell receptor beta chains derived from one specimen sequenced in a study of shared clonotypes between healthy human individuals. This table comes from immunoSEQ multiplex PCR, and its TCRdb copy is limited to in-frame clones, with some not included. Among 2.3 million or so clones listed, approximately 93% were seen once. The sample consisted of naive CD4+ T cells from PBMCs. The subset denotes: CD45RA+ positively selected. These receptors came from a man younger than 35 in good health. Some clones in this sample may be carry-over from other donors' samples.

The chain recombines TRBV6-5 with TRBJ1-2; unclear D gene. The CDR3 runs to 13 residues. Trimming shortened V by 5 bases and J by 6 bases, and 13 bases separated the two germline ends. Per the germline V gene, CDR1 is MNHEY and CDR2 is SVGAGI. CDR3 sequence: CASSQGRVHGYTF. In nucleotides, the CDR3 is TGTGCCAGCAGTCAAGGGCGGGTCCATGGCTACACCTTC.

This clone was detected once. V gene TRBV27 combines with J gene TRBJ2-1, with 11 bases identical to TRBD2. V dropped 5 bases and J dropped 9; count of bases not matched to a gene: 6. The CDR3 covers 14 residues. The germline CDR1 and CDR2 sequences are MNHEY and SMNVEV (reference sequence). CDR3 coding DNA: TGTGCCAGCAGTATACTAGCGGGAGTAACTGAGCAGTTCTTC. Encoded protein: CASSILAGVTEQFF.

V and J are TRBV7-2 and TRBJ1-5; maybe TRBD1 (5 bases). Trimming removed 0 bases from V and 3 bases from J, with 15 bases in between. Germline assignment: CDR1 SGHTA and CDR2 FQGNSA. There are 17 residues in the CDR3. CDR3 nucleotide sequence: TGTGCCAGCAGCTTAGCCCGAAGAGGGGCAATCAATCAGCCCCAGCATTTT. Its protein product is CASSLARRGAINQPQHF.

The chain uses TRBV2 and TRBJ2-5; 7 bases line up with TRBD2. With 6 bases clipped from V and 3 bases from J, the junction kept 7 bases outside the gene matches. CDR1 is SNHLY and CDR2 is FYNNEI in the germline V gene. The CDR3 sequence is 14 residues long. The CDR3 spells CASRVGGSEETQYF. The DNA of the CDR3 is TGTGCCAGCAGGGTGGGCGGGAGTGAAGAGACCCAGTACTTC.

The chain joins TRBV28 to TRBJ2-3; TRBD1 matches at 10 bases. There are 16 residues in the CDR3. Per germline, CDR1 MDHEN and CDR2 SYDVKM. Trimming took 3 bases from V and 3 from J; bases not matched to a gene: 6. The CDR3 sequence is CASSLGLGQGTDTQYF. The CDR3 DNA sequence: TGTGCCAGCAGTTTGGGATTGGGACAGGGGACAGATACGCAGTATTTT.

The DNA of the CDR3 is TGCGCCAGCAGCCCACTAGGGGCCTATGGCTACACCTTC. Amino acids: CASSPLGAYGYTF. V gene TRBV5-1 combines with J gene TRBJ1-2, with D perhaps TRBD1 (5 bases). Germline-derived CDR1 and CDR2 are SGHRS and YFSETQ. The V gene lost 4 bases and the J gene lost 4 bases, with 11 bases spanning the gap. The CDR3 has 13 amino acids.

Turning to this clone: The sample holds other DNA sequences that translate to the same CDR3. The gene calls are TRBV27 and TRBJ2-5; no clear D gene. The CDR3 sequence is 14 residues long. Deletions cut 3 bases from V and 5 bases from J, with 13 bases between. Germline V CDR1 and CDR2: MNHEY, SMNVEV (reference sequence). The DNA for the CDR3 is TGTGCCAGCAGTTTCCGTCAAGGCGGTGAGACCCAGTACTTC. Encoded protein: CASSFRQGGETQYF.

The chain employs TRBV6-5 and TRBJ2-3, with D possibly TRBD1 on 5 matching bases. V was trimmed by 10 bases and J by 0 bases, leaving 11 bases between them. This CDR3 region has 13 residues. The germline gives CDR1 MNHEY, CDR2 SVGAGI. The CDR3, as DNA: TGTGCCACCAAACACAGGAGCACAGATACGCAGTATTTT. It is translated as CATKHRSTDTQYF.

The rearrangement links TRBV5-1 to TRBJ2-3, with D perhaps matching TRBD1 or TRBD2 (5 bases each). Trimming took off 0 bases at V and 3 bases at J, with 17 bases between the two ends. CDR3 length: 17 residues. The germline V gene encodes CDR1 SGHRS and CDR2 YFSETQ. As DNA, the CDR3 is TGCGCCAGCAGCTTGGATCGGGGCAGCGGAAAAACAGATACGCAGTATTTT. Amino acids: CASSLDRGSGKTDTQYF.

In nucleotides, the CDR3 is TGTGCCAGCAGCCGACATCCCAGGGGGCGTTACGAGCAGTACTTC. Translation gives CASSRHPRGRYEQYF. The chain is built from TRBV27 and TRBJ2-7; 8 nucleotides agree with TRBD1. V lost 6 bases, J lost 4 bases, and 11 bases stayed unmatched. The CDR3 runs to 15 residues. Germline CDR1 and CDR2: MNHEY and SMNVEV (reference sequence).

The CDR3 DNA reads TGTGCCAGCAGCTTAACGGGGACAGGGGGCAGTCGGACCGGGGAGCTGTTTTTT. Protein product: CASSLTGTGGSRTGELFF. The chain employs TRBV7-3 and TRBJ2-2, with TRBD1 identical over 12 bases. The CDR3 length is 18 residues. CDR1 SGHTA and CDR2 FQGTGA come from the germline V gene. V lost 0 bases and J lost 5; bases outside the gene matches: 7.

The chain uses TRBV28 and TRBJ1-2; 9 bases are shared with TRBD1. This CDR3 has 15 residues. Trimming cost V 3 bases and J 7 bases; bases outside gene matches: 9. CDR1 is MDHEN and CDR2 is SYDVKM in the germline V gene. CDR3 protein: CASSLPSGQGSGYTF. CDR3 DNA sequence: TGTGCCAGCAGTTTGCCTTCGGGACAGGGAAGTGGCTACACCTTC.

This chain connects TRBV27 to TRBJ2-5; tentatively, D is TRBD1 or TRBD2 (6 bases each). The germline gives CDR1 MNHEY, CDR2 SMNVEV (reference sequence). The V gene lost 4 bases and the J gene lost 2 bases, with 17 bases spanning the gap. CDR3 length: 16 residues. As DNA, the CDR3 is TGTGCCAGCAGTTCAAACAGGGTTGGGACTCAAGAGACCCAGTACTTC. This gives the protein CASSSNRVGTQETQYF.

This rearrangement joins TRBV10-2 to TRBJ1-4; 8 bases are shared with TRBD1. Germline trimming cut 6 bases from V and 8 bases from J; bases unmatched to any gene: 11. Germline CDR1 reads WSHSY; CDR2 reads SAAADI. This CDR3 has 15 residues. CDR3 protein: CASRPPDRGGEKLFF. CDR3 bases: TGCGCCAGCAGGCCCCCCGACAGGGGAGGGGAAAAACTGTTTTTT.